These 30 T cell receptor beta chains were sequenced from one sample in a study of T cell repertoires in cytomegalovirus infection. Each CDR3 protein gets one entry after TCRdb re-called the reads with MiXCR. The sample carries approximately 250,000 distinct CDR3 sequences, roughly 6.5% recorded once. The sequencing input was PBMCs. The receptor set was obtained from a human donor in good health (CMV status not recorded). Some clones in this sample may be carry-over from other donors' samples.

This chain uses TRBV4-1 with TRBJ1-2; weak D call: TRBD1 (5 bases). With 0 bases removed from V and 0 bases from J, the gap between germline ends came to 20 bases. The CDR3 loop spans 19 amino acids. The germline CDR1 and CDR2 sequences are MGHRA and YSYEKL. CDR3 DNA: TGCGCCAGCAGCCAAGAAGGAGGGGACGGTTCTTGGGCTAACTATGGCTACACCTTC. Encoded protein: CASSQEGGDGSWANYGYTF.

This clonotype has at least ten counts. V gene TRBV29-1 combines with J gene TRBJ2-7, with unresolved D. The ends were cut back, 4 bases at V and 2 bases at J, with 9 bases in the middle. Germline CDR1 is SQVTM and CDR2 is ANQGSEA. CDR3 length: 12 residues. The CDR3 coding sequence is TGCAGCGTTGGAGCCACCCCCTACGAGCAGTACTTC. Protein sequence: CSVGATPYEQYF.

The chain joins TRBV30 to TRBJ1-1; D might be TRBD1 (5 bases). The CDR3 has 10 amino acids. From germline, CDR1 is GTSNPN and CDR2 SVGIG (reference sequence). V dropped 1 base and J dropped 8 bases, with 5 bases sitting between them. CDR3 amino acids: CAWSGTEAFF. The CDR3 DNA follows: TGTGCCTGGAGTGGGACAGAAGCTTTCTTT.

At least ten counts were recorded for this clonotype. V gene TRBV7-2 combines with J gene TRBJ1-2, with TRBD1 matching over 9 bases. V dropped 5 bases and J dropped 8; count of bases not matched to a gene: 9. This CDR3 is 14 amino acids long. CDR1 is SGHTA, CDR2 FQGNSA, per germline. In DNA form, the CDR3 reads TGTGCCAGCAGCCGTCGGGGACAGGGAGGCGGCTACACCTTC. Translated: CASSRRGQGGGYTF. Together with reference TRBV7-2 and TRBJ1-2, the CDR3 gives the full variable domain: GAGVSQSPSNKVTEKGKDVELRCDPISGHTALYWYRQSLGQGLEFLIYFQGNSAPDKSGLPSDRFSAERTGGSVSTLTIQRTQQEDSAVYLCASSRRGQGGGYTFGSGTRLTVV.

The V call is TRBV6-5, the J call TRBJ2-7; D unclear. V lost 2 bases and J 5 bases, leaving 16 bases between the germline ends. Germline V gives CDR1 MNHEY, CDR2 SVGAGI. CDR3 length: 15 amino acids. CDR3 sequence reads: CASSYPGPGVHEQYF. The CDR3 DNA reads as TGTGCCAGCAGTTACCCTGGCCCGGGCGTCCACGAGCAGTACTTC.

This clonotype was observed at least ten times. This chain uses TRBV28 with TRBJ2-3; D call uncertain. The germline V gene encodes CDR1 MDHEN and CDR2 SYDVKM. With 3 bases removed from V and 6 bases from J, the gap between germline ends came to 16 bases. The CDR3 consists of 15 residues. CDR3 amino acids: CASSLLYTSDDTQYF. CDR3 sequence (DNA): TGTGCCAGCAGTTTGCTGTACACCTCGGACGATACGCAGTATTTT. The whole variable domain, remainder taken from reference TRBV28 and TRBJ2-3, is DVKVTQSSRYLVKRTGEKVFLECVQDMDHENMFWYRQDPGLGLRLIYFSYDVKMKEKGDIPEGYSVSREKKERFSLILESASTNQTSMYLCASSLLYTSDDTQYFGPGTRLTVL.

The chain recombines TRBV28 with TRBJ2-1; D is undetermined. The V and J ends lost 3 bases and 10 bases respectively, with 19 bases between them. The CDR3 contains 15 residues. Germline values: CDR1 MDHEN, CDR2 SYDVKM. The CDR3 protein is CASSLVGNEAGEQFF. CDR3 DNA sequence: TGTGCCAGCAGTTTGGTTGGAAATGAGGCCGGGGAGCAGTTCTTC.

Many counts were recorded for this clonotype. A much bigger clone sits one base away, suggesting this may be a read error. J is TRBJ1-4 and V is TRBV28, with D unclear. Germline CDR1 reads MDHEN; CDR2 reads SYDVKM. The ends were cut back, 6 bases at V and 5 bases at J, with 4 bases in the middle. This CDR3 has 11 residues. The CDR3 DNA reads as TGTGCCAGCAGGGACAATGAAAAACTGTTTTTT. Encoded protein: CASRDNEKLFF.

This clonotype was found many times. J is TRBJ2-7 and V is TRBV12-3 or TRBV12-4, with unresolved D. Trimming removed 3 bases from V and 3 bases from J, with 6 bases in between. This CDR3 is built from 12 residues. The CDR3 region is CASSLGNYEQYF. CDR3 coding DNA: TGTGCCAGCAGTTTGGGCAACTACGAGCAGTACTTC.

About this clonotype itself: With a much larger clone just one base away, this may be a read error. V usage is TRBV19 and J usage is TRBJ1-1; a weak D match, TRBD1 (5 bases). In germline, CDR1 is LNHDA, CDR2 SQIVND (reference sequence). This CDR3 is built from 14 residues. V gave up 2 bases and J gave up 1 base, with 8 bases separating them. CDR3 DNA: TGTGCCAGTAGTATAAGGGGAACGAACACTGAAGCTTTCTTT. Its protein is CASSIRGTNTEAFF.

Many counts were recorded for this clonotype. This sequence joins TRBV29-1 and TRBJ1-3; tentatively, D is TRBD1 (5 bases). V was shortened by 4 bases and J by 0 bases, with 7 bases between the two germline ends. There are 13 residues in the CDR3. The V gene's germline CDR1 is SQVTM and CDR2 ANQGSEA. CDR3 coding DNA: TGCAGCGTTGCAGGGAGCTCTGGAAACACCATATATTTT. Its translation is CSVAGSSGNTIYF.

This clonotype has at least ten counts. The chain combines TRBV4-1 with TRBJ2-7, with D perhaps matching TRBD2 (5 bases). Germline V lookup: CDR1 MGHRA, CDR2 YSYEKL. This CDR3 spans 17 amino acids. Trimming stripped 0 bases from V and 3 bases from J, with 18 bases between. The CDR3 spells CASSQDNTGRRGYEQYF. The CDR3 DNA sequence: TGCGCCAGCAGCCAAGATAATACGGGGAGACGGGGCTACGAGCAGTACTTC.

In its sample, this clonotype was seen many times. The chain uses TRBV7-2 and TRBJ1-6; no firm D call. The V end was cut by 6 bases, the J end by 0 bases, with 9 bases between. The CDR3 extends over 15 amino acids. Germline CDR1 is SGHTA and CDR2 is FQGNSA. The CDR3 loop is CASREKSSYNSPLHF. The DNA of the CDR3 is TGTGCCAGCAGGGAAAAGAGCTCCTATAATTCACCCCTCCACTTT.

The table lists this clonotype with many counts. The rearrangement uses TRBV28 and TRBJ2-3, with TRBD1 matching over 8 bases. Per the germline V gene, CDR1 is MDHEN and CDR2 is SYDVKM. The trim removed 5 bases at V and 5 bases at J, leaving 6 bases unmatched. This CDR3 has 14 residues. CDR3: CASSPQGAEDTQYF. DNA for the CDR3: TGTGCCAGCAGTCCTCAGGGGGCGGAAGATACGCAGTATTTT.

This clonotype was observed a few times. The chain combines TRBV14 with TRBJ1-5; D ambiguous. This CDR3 has 13 amino acids. Trimming removed 2 bases at V and 7 bases at J, with 9 bases between. Germline V gene sequence: CDR1 SGHDN, CDR2 FVKESK. CDR3 in DNA: TGTGCCAGCAGCCAAAAAGGAGGCCAGCCCCAGCATTTT. It codes for CASSQKGGQPQHF. The entire variable domain, with the rest obtained from reference TRBV14 and TRBJ1-5, is as follows: EAGVTQFPSHSVIEKGQTVTLRCDPISGHDNLYWYRRVMGKEIKFLLHFVKESKQDESGMPNNRFLAERTGGTYSTLKVQPAELEDSGVYFCASSQKGGQPQHFGDGTRLSIL.

This clonotype has ten or more counts. The rearrangement links TRBV28 to TRBJ2-5; 10 bases line up with TRBD2. Unmatched junction bases numbered 4, after V lost 3 bases and J lost 3 bases. The CDR3 is 15 residues long. CDR1 and CDR2 (germline): MDHEN, SYDVKM. CDR3 residues: CASSFGLAEEETQYF. The CDR3 DNA reads as TGTGCCAGCAGTTTTGGACTAGCGGAAGAAGAGACCCAGTACTTC. Full variable domain (missing parts from reference TRBV28 and TRBJ2-5): DVKVTQSSRYLVKRTGEKVFLECVQDMDHENMFWYRQDPGLGLRLIYFSYDVKMKEKGDIPEGYSVSREKKERFSLILESASTNQTSMYLCASSFGLAEEETQYFGPGTRLLVL.

Ten or more counts support this clonotype. V and J are TRBV6-4 and TRBJ2-3; tentatively, D is TRBD2 (5 bases). The CDR3 length is 13 residues. Per the germline V gene, CDR1 is MRHNA and CDR2 is SNTAGT. The V end lost 7 bases, the J end lost 1 base, and 9 bases lay between the germline ends. CDR3 loop: CASIQRRTDTQYF. The CDR3 coding sequence is TGTGCCAGCATCCAGCGGCGCACAGATACGCAGTATTTT.

This chain links TRBV7-2 with TRBJ2-3; D possibly matches TRBD1 or TRBD2 (5 bases each). This CDR3 contains 16 residues. Trimming took 5 bases from V and 7 from J, leaving 22 bases between them. From germline, CDR1 is SGHTA and CDR2 FQGNSA. CDR3 in DNA: TGTGCCAGCAGCCCCGGGGCCCTGATTCTGGGAAATACGCAGTATTTT. Its translation is CASSPGALILGNTQYF.

This clonotype showed up many times. This rearrangement joins TRBV20-1 to TRBJ1-6; D might be TRBD1 (6 bases). The germline gives CDR1 DFQATT, CDR2 SNEGSKA (reference sequence). Deletions cut 5 bases from V and 7 bases from J, with 15 bases between. The CDR3 spans 14 residues. This CDR3 reads CSAGGWGANSPLHF. The CDR3 region has the DNA TGCAGTGCTGGGGGCTGGGGGGCCAATTCACCCCTCCACTTT.

This clonotype was counted once. Being one base from a much bigger clone, this may be a read error. The V call is TRBV5-1, the J call TRBJ2-6; no clear D gene. The V gene's germline CDR1 is SGHRS and CDR2 YFSETQ. The CDR3 consists of 15 residues. The V gene lost 10 bases and the J gene lost 0 bases, with 14 bases spanning the gap. CDR3 region: CACNPGNSGANVLTF. Here the CDR3 DNA reads TGCGCCTGCAATCCCGGTAACTCTGGGGCCAACGTCCTGACTTTC. The whole variable domain, filled in from reference TRBV5-1 and TRBJ2-6, reads KAGVTQTPRYLIKTRGQQVTLSCSPISGHRSVSWYQQTPGQGLQFLFEYFSETQRNKGNFPGRFSGRQFSNSRSEMNVSTLELGDSALYLCACNPGNSGANVLTFGAGSRLTVL.

The chain has TRBV7-3 and TRBJ1-1; TRBD1 is a possible D gene (5 bases). The CDR3 totals 15 residues. Trimming shortened V by 5 bases and J by 0 bases, and 13 bases separated the two germline ends. Germline CDR1 reads SGHTA; CDR2 reads FQGTGA. The CDR3 bases are TGTGCCAGCAGCCCTGGGACGGGCATGAACACTGAAGCTTTCTTT. It codes for CASSPGTGMNTEAFF.

In its sample, this clonotype was seen many times. This chain uses TRBV11-2 with TRBJ1-1; D call uncertain. Trimming took off 2 bases at V and 3 bases at J, with 13 bases between the two ends. The CDR3 consists of 15 residues. Germline CDR1 is SGHAT and CDR2 is FQNNGV. The CDR3 sequence is CASSLRVGLDTEAFF. The CDR3 DNA reads TGTGCCAGCAGCTTACGAGTAGGGCTGGACACTGAAGCTTTCTTT.

This clonotype was detected a few times. The chain combines TRBV29-1 with TRBJ2-1; no clear D gene. CDR1 and CDR2 (germline): SQVTM, ANQGSEA. The CDR3 sequence is 11 residues long. Trimming cost V 1 base and J 7 bases, with 5 bases left between them. The CDR3 sequence is CSVEVINEQFF. The CDR3 coding sequence is TGCAGCGTTGAAGTCATAAATGAGCAGTTCTTC.

This clonotype was detected many times. The gene calls are TRBV20-1 and TRBJ1-4, with D uncertain. The V gene's germline CDR1 is DFQATT and CDR2 SNEGSKA (reference sequence). V gave up 5 bases and J gave up 3 bases, with 10 bases separating them. The CDR3 covers 13 residues. Here the CDR3 DNA reads TGCAGTGCTCCCGGGCCGGCTAATGAAAAACTGTTTTTT. Encoded protein: CSAPGPANEKLFF.

This clonotype was counted many times. The chain has TRBV7-2 and TRBJ2-7; no definite D call. Germline V CDR1 and CDR2: SGHTA, FQGNSA. This CDR3 has 15 amino acids. The V gene lost 5 bases and the J gene lost 2 bases, with 16 bases spanning the gap. The CDR3 spells CASSLWSRNTYEQYF. CDR3 bases: TGTGCCAGCAGCCTGTGGTCAAGGAACACCTACGAGCAGTACTTC.

Ten or more counts support this clonotype. The chain joins TRBV7-2 to TRBJ1-2; a weak D match, TRBD1 (5 bases). The germline gives CDR1 SGHTA, CDR2 FQGNSA. The CDR3 runs 15 residues. The V gene lost 5 bases and the J gene lost 0 bases, with 13 bases spanning the gap. This CDR3 is CASSLPGRTNYGYTF. The CDR3 nucleotides are TGTGCCAGCAGCCTCCCGGGACGGACTAACTATGGCTACACCTTC.

This clonotype was counted many times. The rearrangement uses TRBV20-1 and TRBJ1-2; 10 bases fit TRBD1. This CDR3 spans 13 amino acids. The V and J ends lost 7 bases and 5 bases, in that order; junction bases with no gene match: 7. Germline V gene sequence: CDR1 DFQATT, CDR2 SNEGSKA (reference sequence). Written as DNA, the CDR3 is TGCAGTGTCGCGAGGACAGGGGGATATGGCTACACCTTC. Translated, it gives CSVARTGGYGYTF.

This clonotype has a count of ten or more. This chain uses TRBV11-1 with TRBJ2-2; 10 nucleotides match TRBD2. CDR1 is SGHAT and CDR2 is FQDESV in the germline V gene (reference sequence). This CDR3 spans 16 amino acids. J was trimmed by 0 bases and V by 5 bases; bases with no gene match: 3. DNA of the CDR3: TGTGCCAGCAGCGTCCTAGCGGGGGCGAACACCGGGGAGCTGTTTTTT. It is translated as CASSVLAGANTGELFF.

This clonotype has a count of ten or more. This chain uses TRBV4-2 with TRBJ1-2; no clear D. V lost 4 bases to trimming and J lost 2 bases, with 8 bases between them. Per germline, CDR1 LGHNA and CDR2 YNFKEQ. The CDR3 is 13 residues long. The CDR3, as DNA: TGTGCCAGCAGCCCCGGAGACAACTATGGCTACACCTTC. Translation: CASSPGDNYGYTF.

This clonotype was counted many times. V usage is TRBV20-1 and J usage is TRBJ1-2, with D hard to call. Deletions cut 0 bases from V and 3 bases from J, with 11 bases between. Per the germline V gene, CDR1 is DFQATT and CDR2 is SNEGSKA (reference sequence). The CDR3 is 14 residues long. The DNA of the CDR3 is TGCAGTGCTAGAGAAATTGGAGGTTACTATGGCTACACCTTC. Protein sequence: CSAREIGGYYGYTF.